Listed below are T cell receptor beta chains from one sample, sequenced in a study of STAT3 mutations in large granular lymphocyte leukemia. Only in-frame clones appear in the TCRdb table, and some are missing; sequencing was by immunoSEQ multiplex PCR. This table has about 1,500 clones, roughly nine tenths appearing once. The sample consisted of peripheral blood mononuclear cells. These receptors originate from a middle-aged woman with T-cell large granular lymphocyte leukemia. Some clones in this sample may be carry-over from other donors' samples. The CDR3 runs from the conserved cysteine through the conserved F or W. A D gene is named only where the DNA matches it firmly. Clone size appears in some rows only: once, few, many, or a class for an expanded clone.

clone_size d_call j_call v_call cdr3_nt cdr3_aa
once TRBD1 TRBJ1-2 TRBV10-3 TGTGCCATCAGGGGGGCGACAGGGGCGGCTGGCTACACCTTC CAIRGATGAAGYTF
- - TRBJ2-7 TRBV5-1 TGCGCCAGCAGCTTGGGAGACGGGCAGGCTGGGCAGTACTTC CASSLGDGQAGQYF
large - TRBJ1-1 TRBV6-5 TGTGCCAGCAGTTACTCTTTCCTAGACACTGAAGCTTTCTTT CASSYSFLDTEAFF
- - TRBJ2-3 TRBV4-2 TGTGCCAGCAGCCAAGGCCCACAAGGGAACACAGATACGCAGTATTTT CASSQGPQGNTDTQYF
- TRBD1 TRBJ1-2 TRBV5-4 TGTGCCAGCAGCTTGGAGACAGGGTACTTTGGCTACACCTTC CASSLETGYFGYTF
- - TRBJ1-2 TRBV30 TGTGCCTGGTCGCCAGGGTACTATGGCTACACCTTC CAWSPGYYGYTF
few - TRBJ1-2 TRBV18 TGTGCCAGCTCACCGGACGGTCGGTATGGCTACACCTTC CASSPDGRYGYTF
- TRBD2 TRBJ2-3 TRBV7-7 TGTGCTAGCAGCCCGGGACTAGCGGGAGGCTCTAGCACAGATACGCAGTATTTT CASSPGLAGGSSTDTQYF
- TRBD1 TRBJ1-5 TRBV2 TGTGCCAGCAGGGCGGACAGGCTCCTCGCGAGCAATCAGCCCCAGCATTTT CASRADRLLASNQPQHF
- - TRBJ2-5 TRBV30 TGTGCCTGGAGTGTACCCCGGCGAATGAAAGAGACCCAGTACTTC CAWSVPRRMKETQYF
- TRBD1 TRBJ1-5 TRBV7-2 TGTGCCAGCAGCTTAGTCGCCGTACAGGGGGCCCAGCCCCAGCATTTT CASSLVAVQGAQPQHF
- TRBD1 TRBJ1-2 TRBV30 TGTGCTGCACGACAGGGGGCTTTCGGCTACACCTTC CAARQGAFGYTF
few - TRBJ1-2 TRBV30 TGTGCCTGGAGCCTGGATCCCTATGGCTACACCTTC CAWSLDPYGYTF
- - TRBJ1-2 TRBV29-1 TGCAGCGTTGAAGAGGGCAGAGGGACGGGAGGCTACACCTTC CSVEEGRGTGGYTF
- - TRBJ1-6 TRBV5-1 TGCGCCAGCAGCATCGAGGCAGGGCCCCATTCACCCCTCCACTTT CASSIEAGPHSPLHF
once - TRBJ1-2 TRBV30 TGTGCCTGGATAGGTTCAGGGAACTATGGCTACACCTTC CAWIGSGNYGYTF
- - TRBJ2-3 TRBV7-6 TGTGCCAGCAGCCCTGTCGGAGGCACAGATACGCAGTATTTT CASSPVGGTDTQYF
once - TRBJ2-5 TRBV11-3 TGTGCCAGCAGCTTAGAGGGCGGGGCAGAGACCCAGTACTTC CASSLEGGAETQYF
- TRBD1 TRBJ2-2 TRBV5-1 TGCGCCAGCAGCCTCCTAGGGACAGGGAACACCGGGGAGCTGTTTTTT CASSLLGTGNTGELFF
once TRBD1 TRBJ2-7 TRBV7-9 TGTGCCAGCAGCTCCGGGACAGGGTCCTACGAGCAGTACTTC CASSSGTGSYEQYF
- TRBD2 TRBJ2-1 TRBV5-6 TGTGCCAGCAGCCTAGCGGGGAGCCCCCACAATGAGCAGTTCTTC CASSLAGSPHNEQFF
- TRBD1 TRBJ1-2 TRBV5-1 TGCGCCAGCAGCTCTAGACAGGGAGATGGCTACACCTTC CASSSRQGDGYTF
- TRBD1 TRBJ2-5 TRBV7-9 TGTGCCAGCAGCCCCGCTTTTGGGACAGGGGACCGGGAGACCCAGTACTTC CASSPAFGTGDRETQYF
- - TRBJ1-2 TRBV30 TGTGCCTGGAGTCGACAATCTAACTATGGCTACACCTTC CAWSRQSNYGYTF
- TRBD1 TRBJ2-5 TRBV7-9 TGTGCCAGCAGCTTAGGGGACAGGGGACCCCAAGAGACCCAGTACTTC CASSLGDRGPQETQYF
- - TRBJ1-2 TRBV7-9 TGTGCCAGCAGCTTAGCTGCAGGGTTGGGTGGCTACACCTTC CASSLAAGLGGYTF
- TRBD1 TRBJ1-1 TRBV7-9 TGTGCCAGCAGCCGGATGACAGGGACCACTGAAGCTTTCTTT CASSRMTGTTEAFF
- - TRBJ2-7 TRBV28 TGTGCCAGCAGCCAAGGGGCAGATTCCTACGAGCAGTACTTC CASSQGADSYEQYF
- TRBD1 TRBJ1-5 TRBV19 TGTGCCAGTAGGGCGGGGACAGGGGGGAATCAGCCCCAGCATTTT CASRAGTGGNQPQHF
- TRBD1 TRBJ1-6 TRBV19 TGTGCCAGTATCCGCACAGGGGGCCGCAATTCACCCCTCCACTTT CASIRTGGRNSPLHF
- - TRBJ2-7 TRBV7-9 TGTGCCAGCAGCTTAGCGGGGGACGAGCAGTACTTC CASSLAGDEQYF
- TRBD1 TRBJ1-6 TRBV7-9 TGTGCCAGCAGCTCCCTACAGGGGGCGGGAAATTCACCCCTCCACTTT CASSSLQGAGNSPLHF